This is a list of T cell receptor beta chains from one sample in a study of EBV T-cell therapy then PD-1 blockade in nasopharyngeal carcinoma. No antigen has been assigned to these receptors. Generated by immunoSEQ multiplex PCR, the TCRdb table keeps only in-frame clones and is missing some. The sample shows some 17,000 clones, 65% to 85% of them seen only once. This specimen consisted of CD8+ T cells from blood, obtained at day 0 from a patient whose treatment included autologous EBV-specific T cells and nivolumab. Receptor source: a man aged 40-55 years with nasopharyngeal carcinoma. Both conserved end residues are part of each CDR3. The order of the fields is D gene, clone size, V gene, J gene, CDR3 protein, CDR3 DNA. The D gene is left open where the match is weak. Expanded clones get a size class; other rows say once, few or many, or leave the size out.

D: .; size: once; V: TRBV6-5; J: TRBJ1-1; CDR3: CASHVRTEAFF; DNA: TGTGCCAGTCATGTGCGGACTGAAGCTTTCTTT
D: .; size: .; V: TRBV11-3; J: TRBJ2-1; CDR3: CASSSWANEQFF; DNA: TGTGCCAGCAGCTCCTGGGCGAATGAGCAGTTCTTC
D: .; size: .; V: TRBV5-6; J: TRBJ2-3; CDR3: CASSVGFSISTQYF; DNA: TGTGCCAGCAGCGTTGGATTCTCCATAAGTACGCAGTATTTT
D: .; size: .; V: TRBV6-2/TRBV6-3; J: TRBJ1-5; CDR3: CASSSGGNNQPQHF; DNA: TGTGCCAGCAGTAGCGGGGGCAATAATCAGCCCCAGCATTTT
D: TRBD1; size: .; V: TRBV24-1; J: TRBJ2-1; CDR3: CATTTGAYNEQFF; DNA: TGTGCCACAACGACAGGGGCCTACAATGAGCAGTTCTTC
D: TRBD2; size: .; V: TRBV30; J: TRBJ2-7; CDR3: CAWERGGLGEQYF; DNA: TGTGCCTGGGAGCGGGGGGGCCTCGGCGAGCAGTACTTC
D: .; size: .; V: TRBV30; J: TRBJ2-3; CDR3: CAWSRLTDAQYF; DNA: TGTGCCTGGAGCCGTTTGACAGATGCGCAGTATTTT
D: TRBD1; size: .; V: TRBV11-3; J: TRBJ1-6; CDR3: CASSGSGDRVFTYNSPLHF; DNA: TGTGCCAGCAGCGGATCTGGGGACAGAGTTTTTACCTATAATTCACCCCTCCACTTT
D: .; size: .; V: TRBV5-6; J: TRBJ1-6; CDR3: CASSLGSSLGGVHF; DNA: TGTGCCAGCAGCTTGGGATCCAGCCTCGGGGGGGTCCACTTT
D: TRBD2; size: .; V: TRBV7-6; J: TRBJ2-3; CDR3: CASSPGLAGGLADTQYF; DNA: TGTGCCAGCAGCCCCGGTTTAGCGGGGGGTTTGGCAGATACGCAGTATTTT
D: TRBD1; size: .; V: TRBV24-1; J: TRBJ2-5; CDR3: CATSPDRDRGQETQYF; DNA: TGTGCCACCAGTCCGGACCGGGACAGGGGGCAAGAGACCCAGTACTTC
D: .; size: .; V: TRBV7-9; J: TRBJ1-1; CDR3: CASSPIDSVNTEAFF; DNA: TGTGCCAGCAGCCCAATAGACAGCGTGAACACTGAAGCTTTCTTT
D: TRBD1; size: .; V: TRBV18; J: TRBJ1-1; CDR3: CASSPSVIGGMNTEAFF; DNA: TGTGCCAGCTCACCATCGGTTATAGGGGGCATGAACACTGAAGCTTTCTTT
D: .; size: .; V: TRBV13; J: TRBJ2-3; CDR3: CASSLEGDTQYF; DNA: TGTGCCAGCAGCTTAGAAGGAGATACGCAGTATTTT
D: .; size: .; V: TRBV4-3; J: TRBJ1-2; CDR3: CASSQDRGIIAGYGYTF; DNA: TGCGCCAGCAGCCAAGACAGGGGCATAATTGCAGGGTATGGCTACACCTTC
D: TRBD2; size: .; V: TRBV6-2/TRBV6-3; J: TRBJ2-1; CDR3: CASSSRIGRGGRYNEQFF; DNA: TGTGCCAGCAGTTCTCGGATTGGGCGGGGGGGCCGATACAATGAGCAGTTCTTC
D: TRBD1; size: .; V: TRBV6-2/TRBV6-3; J: TRBJ1-2; CDR3: CASSTTGGHPYGYTF; DNA: TGTGCCAGCAGCACCACAGGGGGACACCCTTATGGCTACACCTTC
D: TRBD2; size: once; V: TRBV4-3; J: TRBJ2-3; CDR3: CASSQSGGAADTQYF; DNA: TGCGCCAGCAGCCAAAGCGGGGGGGCAGCAGATACGCAGTATTTT
D: .; size: once; V: TRBV7-9; J: TRBJ2-7; CDR3: CASSSRGTLPLNYEQYF; DNA: TGTGCCAGCAGCTCGCGCGGGACCTTACCCCTAAATTACGAGCAGTACTTC
D: .; size: .; V: TRBV5-4; J: TRBJ1-1; CDR3: CASSQGTTEAFF; DNA: TGTGCCAGCAGCCAGGGTACCACTGAAGCTTTCTTT
D: .; size: .; V: TRBV13; J: TRBJ2-1; CDR3: CASSLQGTGDNEQFF; DNA: TGTGCCAGCAGCCTACAGGGGACTGGAGACAATGAGCAGTTCTTC
D: .; size: .; V: TRBV24-1; J: TRBJ2-6; CDR3: CATEAPLSSGANVLTF; DNA: TGTGCCACCGAGGCACCGCTAAGCTCTGGGGCCAACGTCCTGACTTTC
D: TRBD2; size: .; V: TRBV7-6; J: TRBJ2-1; CDR3: CASSLRASGGPNEQFF; DNA: TGTGCCAGCAGCTTAAGGGCCAGCGGGGGCCCCAATGAGCAGTTCTTC
D: .; size: .; V: TRBV27; J: TRBJ2-1; CDR3: CASSLDLGNEQFF; DNA: TGTGCCAGCAGTTTAGATCTCGGAAATGAGCAGTTCTTC
D: .; size: .; V: TRBV12-3/TRBV12-4; J: TRBJ2-3; CDR3: CASSLAATDTQYF; DNA: TGTGCCAGCAGTTTGGCAGCCACAGATACGCAGTATTTT
D: .; size: .; V: TRBV6-1; J: TRBJ1-5; CDR3: CASSESEGGNQPQHF; DNA: TGTGCCAGCAGTGAATCAGAGGGGGGCAATCAGCCCCAGCATTTT
D: TRBD1; size: .; V: TRBV10-2; J: TRBJ2-1; CDR3: CASSESGWDRDNEQFF; DNA: TGCGCCAGCAGTGAGTCGGGCTGGGACAGGGACAATGAGCAGTTCTTC
D: .; size: .; V: TRBV6-4; J: TRBJ1-6; CDR3: CASSDSGGQSPLHF; DNA: TGTGCCAGCAGTGACTCGGGGGGGCAATCACCCCTCCACTTT
D: .; size: .; V: TRBV21-1; J: TRBJ1-6; CDR3: CASTLKRTGGPLFHF; DNA: TGTGCCAGCACCCTAAAAAGGACAGGGGGCCCCCTTTTCCACTTT
D: .; size: .; V: TRBV7-9; J: TRBJ1-4; CDR3: CASSSTGRDATLLFF; DNA: TGTGCCAGCAGCTCGACTGGCAGGGATGCAACTCTACTGTTTTTT
D: .; size: .; V: TRBV6-2/TRBV6-3; J: TRBJ1-5; CDR3: CASSHGENQPQHF; DNA: TGTGCCAGCAGCCACGGGGAAAATCAGCCCCAGCATTTT
D: .; size: .; V: TRBV7-9; J: TRBJ1-5; CDR3: CASSLDRDEQPQHF; DNA: TGTGCCAGCAGCTTAGACAGGGATGAACAGCCCCAGCATTTT
D: .; size: .; V: TRBV7-8; J: TRBJ1-6; CDR3: CASSLARSRLNSPLHF; DNA: TGTGCCAGCAGCTTAGCGCGATCTCGGTTGAATTCACCCCTCCACTTT
D: .; size: .; V: TRBV23-1; J: TRBJ1-1; CDR3: CASSHNRTATMNTEAFF; DNA: TGCGCCAGCAGTCACAATCGGACAGCTACCATGAACACTGAAGCTTTCTTT
D: TRBD1; size: .; V: TRBV7-9; J: TRBJ2-5; CDR3: CASSWTTGGGGETQYF; DNA: TGTGCCAGCAGCTGGACGACAGGGGGCGGTGGGGAGACCCAGTACTTC
D: TRBD1; size: .; V: TRBV4-1; J: TRBJ2-7; CDR3: CASSDRGYEQYF; DNA: TGCGCCAGCTCAGACAGGGGATACGAGCAGTACTTC
D: .; size: .; V: TRBV6-4; J: TRBJ2-3; CDR3: CASSDSTGTDTQYF; DNA: TGTGCCAGCAGTGACTCGACAGGCACAGATACGCAGTATTTT